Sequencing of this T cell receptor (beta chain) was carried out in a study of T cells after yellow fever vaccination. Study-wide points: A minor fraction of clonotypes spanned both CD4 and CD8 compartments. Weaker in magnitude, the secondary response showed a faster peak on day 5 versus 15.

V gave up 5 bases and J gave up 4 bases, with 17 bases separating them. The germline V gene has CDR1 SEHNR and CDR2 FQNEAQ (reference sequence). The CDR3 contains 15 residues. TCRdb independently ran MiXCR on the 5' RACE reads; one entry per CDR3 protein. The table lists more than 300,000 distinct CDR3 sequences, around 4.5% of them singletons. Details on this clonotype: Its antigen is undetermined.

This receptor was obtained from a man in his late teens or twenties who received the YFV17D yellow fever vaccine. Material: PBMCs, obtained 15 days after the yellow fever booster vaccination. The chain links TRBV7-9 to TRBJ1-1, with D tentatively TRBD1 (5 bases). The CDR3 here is CASSSGWGDGTEAFF. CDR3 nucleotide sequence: TGTGCCAGCAGCAGCGGGTGGGGGGACGGCACTGAAGCTTTCTTT.